This T cell receptor (beta chain) was sequenced for a study of shared clonotypes between healthy human individuals. As for this clone: Antigen specificity is unknown.

General study results and limits: How much donors shared clonotypes was expected to be affected by sequencing depth.

The CDR3 runs to 18 residues. The V gene's germline CDR1 is LGHNA and CDR2 YSLEER. The V gene end was trimmed by 4 bases and the J gene end by 0 bases; junction bases not matched to a gene: 8. Deep-level assay runs were performed. Once extracted for a subset, genomic DNA was divided evenly among several immunoSEQ plates. The protocol was immunoSEQ multiplex PCR, while the TCRdb copy is restricted to in-frame clones and leaves out a portion. The table includes approximately 1,500,000 clones, 95% to 97% detected once. This chain uses TRBV4-3 with TRBJ2-7; TRBD2 agrees at 14 bases. Sequences were obtained from naive CD4+ T cells sorted from blood. Sample subset: CD45RA+ positively selected. This clonotype was obtained from a man aged 25-40 years in good health. CDR3 protein: CASSLRLAGGLTSYEQYF. Here the CDR3 DNA reads TGCGCCAGCAGCCTGCGACTAGCGGGAGGGCTTACCTCCTACGAGCAGTACTTC.